This record looks at one T cell receptor (beta chain) sequence and its context. The antigen it binds to is not known. The sample holds no much larger clone one base away, and base qualities are not on file. These data originate in a study of tissue T cells after allogeneic stem cell transplantation (dated by TCRdb to about 2022). Concerning the study at large: Every GVHD patient got a graft from a donor, with four grafts unmodified and three CD34-selected to deplete T cells. The human part of the study was a prospective observational study with no blinding and no randomization. The study profiled TCR beta repertoires across many tissues from research autopsies of patients with and without GVHD, plus mouse models of GVHD. For tissues with multiple samples, a pathologist reviewed H&E sections and gave sequencing priority to samples with histologically apparent lymphocytes. The investigation overall reported the following: In both patients and mice, T cells from blood and spleen picked up only a limited part of the TCR repertoire that was detected in tissues. A small and clinically heterogeneous patient cohort was studied, and sampling depth was acknowledged as a limitation. Only a few T cell clones appeared in more than one patient, yet motif-based clustering showed tissue-specific repertoire signatures that were shared between patients. Within patients, how anatomically similar tissues were was a major factor shaping TCR repertoire composition, regardless of disease or transplant status. Which tissue TCRs were alloreactive or antigen-specific was not determined in the study, and some clones might have been persisting host cells.

The CDR3 sequence holds 16 residues, the cysteine and phenylalanine included. Only the CDR3 part of the read is kept: 48 bases, read in frame from the first base. The CDR1 and CDR2 encoded by the germline V gene are SNHLY and FYNNEI. At the junction V is shortened by 5 bases and J by 6 bases, with 21 bases in between. Libraries were made using the immunoSEQ multiplex PCR assay. TCRbeta CDR3 sequencing was done by Adaptive Biotechnologies at survey depth, reporting CDR3 sequences, V/J genes, productive frequency and template counts. Amplification of TCR beta CDR3 regions was performed from genomic DNA rather than from RNA. The study's processing was this. Pairwise repertoire overlap between tissues was quantified with Jensen-Shannon divergence, where 1 means complete divergence and 0 identical. Tissues were clustered by single-linkage agglomerative hierarchical clustering of pairwise JSD values, and the clustering results were displayed as dendrograms. GLIPH2 was applied to all patient samples using simulation_depth 1000, kmer_min_depth 3, and cdr3_length_cutoff 8, and only groups with more than two unique CDR3s were retained. A standardized tissue-overlap score was generated by extrapolating Jaccard GLIPH-group overlap across patients to a standard repertoire size of 1000 clones. To look at how diversity was associated with clinical or experimental variables, linear mixed-effect models were used, with tissue treated as a fixed effect and individual treated as a random effect. TCRdb retrieved this table from immuneACCESS and kept in-frame rearrangements only. Not all clones are present; in checked studies, unresolved V genes account for under half, and no reason is known for the remainder. V, J and clone size are taken as reported in that table, and D and trimming were inferred from the DNA itself. The sample includes 230 or so clones, with over 65% observed a single time. The ten largest clones take up 39% of the sample.

The label giving this sample's time point can be read as: human tissue collected at research (rapid) autopsy. Over an approximately 3-year period, about seven adult allo-HCT recipients with steroid-refractory GVHD were prospectively enrolled in a research-autopsy study. All GVHD patients had gastrointestinal GVHD and received several lines of GVHD-directed therapy; several also had skin involvement. Autopsy tissues included GI sites from esophagus to rectum, liver, skin and lymphoid organs including spleen, after a median post-mortem interval of around 9.8 hours. Autopsy specimens were bisected, with one portion flash-frozen in liquid nitrogen and the rest formalin-fixed; GI outer muscle layers were removed. To extract genomic DNA from frozen tissues, either the Mag-Bind Blood & Tissue DNA HDQ 96 Kit on a Chemagic 360 or the DNeasy Blood & Tissue Kit was used. Because of concern about red blood cell contamination, extracted DNA was further purified using the Genomic DNA Clean & Concentrator-25 kit.

The sequencing here drew on rectal tissue, taken at autopsy. This receptor chain uses TRBV2 and TRBJ2-3; the D gene is perhaps TRBD1, on 5 matching bases. The sequence derives from a female patient aged 40-75 years with steroid-refractory graft-versus-host disease after an allogeneic stem cell transplant. After a transplant, some T cells may have been passed on by the graft donor. The nucleotide sequence reads TGTGCCAGCAGTCCCGTAAAAGGCCCCCAGGGTGATACGCAGTATTTT. This sequence encodes CASSPVKGPQGDTQYF.